A single sample is the source of the 5 T cell receptor beta chains below, sequenced in a study of blood T cell repertoires in COVID-19. The data were produced by immunoSEQ multiplex PCR, yet TCRdb's version contains in-frame clones alone and is incomplete. The sample carries about 210,000 clones, 83% recorded once. The sequenced sample was peripheral blood. Source of these receptors: a middle-aged woman with active or convalescent COVID-19.

This chain joins TRBV2 and TRBJ2-3; TRBD2 agrees at 9 bases. CDR1 is SNHLY and CDR2 is FYNNEI in the germline V gene. The V and J ends lost 5 bases and 2 bases, in that order; junction bases with no gene match: 8. The CDR3 sequence is 16 residues long. The CDR3 region is CASSKSRGGNTDTQYF. The CDR3 DNA reads TGTGCCAGCAGTAAATCGCGGGGGGGCAACACAGATACGCAGTATTTT.

This clone was counted a few times. The chain employs TRBV2 and TRBJ1-2; D gene unclear. Trimming stripped 7 bases from V and 0 bases from J, with 9 bases between. Germline assignment: CDR1 SNHLY and CDR2 FYNNEI. The length of the CDR3 is 13 residues. CDR3 sequence (DNA): TGTGCCAGCATCGGGTTCCCTAACTATGGCTACACCTTC. Translating gives CASIGFPNYGYTF.

V and J are TRBV19 and TRBJ1-1; 10 positions match TRBD1. Germline CDR1 LNHDA, CDR2 SQIVND (reference sequence). V gave up 9 bases and J gave up 1 base; unmatched junction bases: 11. The CDR3 has 16 amino acids. This CDR3 reads CASLGQGIFTNTEAFF. The CDR3 DNA follows: TGTGCCAGCCTGGGACAGGGGATTTTTACGAACACTGAAGCTTTCTTT.

The chain recombines TRBV19 with TRBJ2-3, with D perhaps matching TRBD2 (5 bases). Trimming took 4 bases from V and 3 from J, leaving 11 bases between them. CDR3 length equals 14 residues. Germline V CDR1 and CDR2: LNHDA, SQIVND (reference sequence). CDR3 protein: CASSTGIGTDTQYF. In DNA, the CDR3 is TGTGCCAGTAGTACCGGGATAGGAACAGATACGCAGTATTTT.

The chain recombines TRBV19 with TRBJ1-1; 7 positions agree with TRBD1. The CDR3 extends over 12 amino acids. CDR1 is LNHDA and CDR2 is SQIVND in the germline V gene (reference sequence). V shed 9 bases, J shed 3 bases, and the junction held 4 bases outside the gene matches. Written as DNA, the CDR3 is TGTGCCAGCAGGACAGGCTACACTGAAGCTTTCTTT. This gives the protein CASRTGYTEAFF.